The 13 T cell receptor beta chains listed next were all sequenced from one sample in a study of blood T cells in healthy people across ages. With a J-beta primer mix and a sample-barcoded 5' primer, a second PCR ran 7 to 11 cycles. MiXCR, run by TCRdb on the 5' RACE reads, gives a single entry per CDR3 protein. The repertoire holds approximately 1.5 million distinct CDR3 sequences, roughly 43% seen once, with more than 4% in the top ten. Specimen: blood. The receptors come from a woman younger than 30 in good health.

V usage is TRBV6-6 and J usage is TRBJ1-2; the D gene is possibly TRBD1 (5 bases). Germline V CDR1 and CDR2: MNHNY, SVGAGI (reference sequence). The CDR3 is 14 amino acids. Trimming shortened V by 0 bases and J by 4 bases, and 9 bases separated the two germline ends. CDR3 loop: CASSYSRQSYGYTF. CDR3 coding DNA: TGTGCCAGCAGTTACTCGAGACAGTCCTATGGCTACACCTTC.

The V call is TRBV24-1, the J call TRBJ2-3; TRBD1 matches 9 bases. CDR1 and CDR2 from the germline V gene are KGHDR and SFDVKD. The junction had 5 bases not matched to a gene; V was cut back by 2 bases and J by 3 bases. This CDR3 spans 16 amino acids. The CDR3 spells CATSDSGTGMTDTQYF. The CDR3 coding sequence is TGTGCCACCAGTGATTCCGGGACAGGGATGACAGATACGCAGTATTTT.

The CDR3 sequence: CASSSFLGNTGELFF. The CDR3 DNA reads as TGTGCCAGCAGCTCGTTTTTGGGAAACACCGGGGAGCTGTTTTTT. The chain couples TRBV7-9 to TRBJ2-2; D is undetermined. Trimming stripped 4 bases from V and 2 bases from J, with 11 bases between. The CDR3 has 15 residues. Germline V gives CDR1 SEHNR, CDR2 FQNEAQ (reference sequence).

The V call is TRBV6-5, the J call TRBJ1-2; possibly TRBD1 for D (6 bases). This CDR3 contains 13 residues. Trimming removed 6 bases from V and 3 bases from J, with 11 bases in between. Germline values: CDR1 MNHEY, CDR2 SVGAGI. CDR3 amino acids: CASRQQGYYGYTF. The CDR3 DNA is TGTGCCAGCAGACAACAGGGATACTATGGCTACACCTTC.

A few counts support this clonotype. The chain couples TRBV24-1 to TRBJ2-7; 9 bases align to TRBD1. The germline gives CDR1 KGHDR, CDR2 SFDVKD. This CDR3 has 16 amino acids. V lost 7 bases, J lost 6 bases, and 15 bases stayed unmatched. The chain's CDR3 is CATSQSGTGSFGEQYF. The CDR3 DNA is TGTGCCACCAGCCAATCCGGGACAGGGTCGTTCGGCGAGCAGTACTTC.

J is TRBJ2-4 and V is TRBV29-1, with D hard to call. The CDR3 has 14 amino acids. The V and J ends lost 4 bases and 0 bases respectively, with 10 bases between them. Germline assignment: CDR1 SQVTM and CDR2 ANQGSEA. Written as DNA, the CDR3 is TGCAGCGTTGTTGGGGAACTAGCCAAAAACATTCAGTACTTC. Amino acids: CSVVGELAKNIQYF. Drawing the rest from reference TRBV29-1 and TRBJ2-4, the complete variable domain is SAVISQKPSRDICQRGTSLTIQCQVDSQVTMMFWYRQQPGQSLTLIATANQGSEATYESGFVIDKFPISRPNLTFSTLTVSNMSPEDSSIYLCSVVGELAKNIQYFGAGTRLSVL.

The CDR3 loop reads CASSQPGQTRKLFF. DNA for the CDR3: TGCGCCAGCAGCCAGCCGGGACAGACCAGAAAACTGTTTTTT. The rearrangement links TRBV4-1 to TRBJ1-4, with 7 bases identical to TRBD1. Germline values: CDR1 MGHRA, CDR2 YSYEKL. This CDR3 region has 14 residues. V lost 3 bases to trimming and J lost 10 bases; unmatched junction nucleotides: 8.

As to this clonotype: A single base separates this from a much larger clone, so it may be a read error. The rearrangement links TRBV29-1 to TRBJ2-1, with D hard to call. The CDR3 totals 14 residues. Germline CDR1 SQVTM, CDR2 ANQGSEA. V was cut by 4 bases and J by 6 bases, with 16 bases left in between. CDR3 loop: CSVGTVARGNEQFF. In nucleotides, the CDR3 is TGCAGCGTTGGGACCGTGGCTAGAGGCAATGAGCAGTTCTTC.

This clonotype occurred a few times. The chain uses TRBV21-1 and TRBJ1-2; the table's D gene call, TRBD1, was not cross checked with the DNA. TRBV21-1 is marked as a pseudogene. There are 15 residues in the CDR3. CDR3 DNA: TGTGCCAGCAGCCCTCCGGACAGGGGTAACTATGGCTACACCTTC. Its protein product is CASSPPDRGNYGYTF.

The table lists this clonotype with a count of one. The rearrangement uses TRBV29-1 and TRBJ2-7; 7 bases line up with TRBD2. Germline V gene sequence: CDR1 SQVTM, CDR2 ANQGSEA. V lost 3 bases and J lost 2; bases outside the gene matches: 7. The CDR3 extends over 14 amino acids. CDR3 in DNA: TGCAGCGTTGAGCTTCGGACTAGACCCTACGAGCAGTACTTC. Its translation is CSVELRTRPYEQYF.

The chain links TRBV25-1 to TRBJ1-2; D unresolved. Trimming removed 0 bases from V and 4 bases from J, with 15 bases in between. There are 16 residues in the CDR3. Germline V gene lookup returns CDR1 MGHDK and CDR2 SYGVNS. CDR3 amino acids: CASSEYGAGPGYGYTF. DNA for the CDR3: TGTGCCAGCAGTGAATATGGCGCGGGCCCGGGCTATGGCTACACCTTC.

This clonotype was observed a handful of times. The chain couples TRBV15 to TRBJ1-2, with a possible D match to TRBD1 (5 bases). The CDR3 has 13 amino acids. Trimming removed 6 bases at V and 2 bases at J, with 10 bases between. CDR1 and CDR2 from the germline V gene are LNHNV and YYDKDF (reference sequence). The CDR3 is CATRGRLNYGYTF. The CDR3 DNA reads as TGTGCCACCAGGGGACGACTGAACTATGGCTACACCTTC.

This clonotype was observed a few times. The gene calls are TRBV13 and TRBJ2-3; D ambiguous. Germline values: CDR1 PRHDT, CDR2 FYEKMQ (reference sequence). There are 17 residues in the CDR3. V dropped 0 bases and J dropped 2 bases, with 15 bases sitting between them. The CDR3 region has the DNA TGTGCCAGCAGCTTAGGGGTGGACGGATCATCCACAGATACGCAGTATTTT. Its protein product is CASSLGVDGSSTDTQYF. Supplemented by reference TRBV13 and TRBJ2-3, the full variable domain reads AAGVIQSPRHLIKEKRETATLKCYPIPRHDTVYWYQQGPGQDPQFLISFYEKMQSDKGSIPDRFSAQQFSDYHSELNMSSLELGDSALYFCASSLGVDGSSTDTQYFGPGTRLTVL.